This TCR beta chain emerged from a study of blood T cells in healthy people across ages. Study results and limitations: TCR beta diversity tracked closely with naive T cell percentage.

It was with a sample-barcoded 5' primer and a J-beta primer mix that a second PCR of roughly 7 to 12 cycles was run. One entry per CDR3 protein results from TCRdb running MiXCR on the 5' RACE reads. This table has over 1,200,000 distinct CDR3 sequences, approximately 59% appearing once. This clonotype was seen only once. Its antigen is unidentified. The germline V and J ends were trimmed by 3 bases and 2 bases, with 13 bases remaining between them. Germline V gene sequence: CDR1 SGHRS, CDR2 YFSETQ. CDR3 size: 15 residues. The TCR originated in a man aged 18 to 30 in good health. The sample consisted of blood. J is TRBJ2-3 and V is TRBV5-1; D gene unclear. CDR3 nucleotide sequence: TGCGCCAGCAGCTCAACCGGGTCCTACACAGATACGCAGTATTTT. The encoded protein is CASSSTGSYTDTQYF.